Sequencing of this T cell receptor beta chain was carried out in a study of T cells after yellow fever vaccination. About the research overall: Preparing low-cell-number fractions relied on SMART-Seq v4 Ultra Low Input. Study observations and caveats: Of the clonotypes, a small share occurred in both CD4 and CD8 compartments.

This clonotype was counted a few times. As yet, its antigen is unknown. Universal primer sites and UMIs were introduced during 5'RACE template-switching synthesis of TCR cDNA. TCRdb re-called the 5' RACE reads with MiXCR, one entry per CDR3 protein. The repertoire has 500,000 to 650,000 distinct CDR3 sequences, about 12% of them found once; the top ten carry 14% to 15%. CDR3 length equals 15 residues. V lost 5 bases, J lost 3 bases, and 7 bases stayed unmatched. Germline CDR1 is SGHAT and CDR2 is FQNNGV. This TCR was recovered from a man in his thirties or forties who received the YFV17D yellow fever vaccine. The chain links TRBV11-2 to TRBJ2-5; 9 positions match TRBD2. Sequences were derived from PBMCs, sampled on the day of the yellow fever booster vaccination. The CDR3 loop reads CASSQTTSGKETQYF. As DNA, the CDR3 is TGTGCCAGCAGCCAAACGACTAGCGGCAAAGAGACCCAGTACTTC. Full variable domain (outside the CDR3, taken from reference TRBV11-2 and TRBJ2-5): EAGVAQSPRYKIIEKRQSVAFWCNPISGHATLYWYQQILGQGPKLLIQFQNNGVVDDSQLPKDRFSAERLKGVDSTLKIQPAKLEDSAVYLCASSQTTSGKETQYFGPGTRLLVL.